This TCR beta chain is from a study of radiotherapy plus CTLA-4 blockade in lung cancer. The study treated chemo-refractory metastatic non-small-cell lung cancer patients with focal radiation plus ipilimumab CTLA-4 blockade. Sequencing was performed with immunoSEQ multiplex PCR; in TCRdb, only in-frame clones are kept and a portion is missing. The table records about 45,000 clones, around 63% of them present only once. In germline, CDR1 is LGHNA, CDR2 YSLEER. V lost 0 bases to trimming and J lost 1 base, with 15 bases between them. The CDR3 is 17 amino acids. Study-wide results and limits: Dynamics of early blood T cell clones, together with interferon-beta, were reportedly the best predictors of response. Following radiotherapy plus ipilimumab, tumor-derived TCR clones expanded in the blood.

A word on this clone: The antigen remains unidentified.

This clonotype was obtained from a human donor with non-small cell lung cancer who had a partial response to radiotherapy plus ipilimumab. The material sequenced was peripheral blood, taken from a patient treated with radiotherapy plus ipilimumab. The chain uses TRBV4-3 and TRBJ1-1; D perhaps matches TRBD1 (5 bases). This chain's CDR3 is CASSQDEAGPQNTEAFF. CDR3 sequence (DNA): TGCGCCAGCAGCCAAGATGAAGCGGGGCCCCAGAACACTGAAGCTTTCTTT.